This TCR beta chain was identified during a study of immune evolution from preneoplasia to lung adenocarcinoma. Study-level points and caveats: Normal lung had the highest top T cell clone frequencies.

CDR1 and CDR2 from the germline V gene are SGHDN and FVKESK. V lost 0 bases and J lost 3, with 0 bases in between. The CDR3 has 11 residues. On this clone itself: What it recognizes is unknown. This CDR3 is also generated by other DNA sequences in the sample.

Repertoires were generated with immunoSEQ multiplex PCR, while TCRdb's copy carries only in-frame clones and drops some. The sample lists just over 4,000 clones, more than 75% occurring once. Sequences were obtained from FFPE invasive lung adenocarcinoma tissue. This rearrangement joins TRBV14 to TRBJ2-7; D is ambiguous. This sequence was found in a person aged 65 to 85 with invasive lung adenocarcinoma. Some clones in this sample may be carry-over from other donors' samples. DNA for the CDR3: TGTGCCAGCAGCCAAGACTACGAGCAGTACTTC. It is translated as CASSQDYEQYF.